These 12 T cell receptor beta chains were all obtained from the same sample, sequenced in a study of neurological immune-mediated disorders. In TCRdb, the 5' RACE reads were re-called with MiXCR into one record per CDR3 protein. The table includes approximately 68,000 distinct CDR3 sequences, about 5.1% detected once. The sequenced material came from PBMCs. These receptors came from an older woman with multiple sclerosis.

At least ten counts were recorded for this clonotype. The V call is TRBV29-1, the J call TRBJ2-1, with 9 bases that match TRBD2. Germline-derived CDR1 and CDR2 are SQVTM and ANQGSEA. This CDR3 has 14 residues. The junction had 5 bases not matched to a gene; V was cut back by 5 bases and J by 3 bases. This chain's CDR3 is CSVSLAGNYNEQFF. CDR3 nucleotide sequence: TGCAGCGTTTCCCTAGCGGGGAACTACAATGAGCAGTTCTTC.

This clonotype occurred a few times. This chain links TRBV7-2 with TRBJ2-7; D ambiguous. The CDR3 extends over 12 amino acids. V lost 0 bases to trimming and J lost 3 bases, with 3 bases between them. The germline gives CDR1 SGHTA, CDR2 FQGNSA. CDR3 DNA: TGTGCCAGCAGCTTAGCGGACTACGAGCAGTACTTC. This sequence encodes CASSLADYEQYF.

This clonotype was found a few times. The chain is built from TRBV20-1 and TRBJ2-5, with TRBD2 identical over 10 bases. The junction had 5 bases not matched to a gene; V was cut back by 2 bases and J by 5 bases. The CDR3 contains 14 residues. Germline values: CDR1 DFQATT, CDR2 SNEGSKA (reference sequence). CDR3 residues: CSARSSGSGETQYF. The DNA of the CDR3 is TGCAGTGCTAGATCTAGCGGGAGCGGCGAGACCCAGTACTTC.

This clonotype occurred many times. The chain employs TRBV5-6 and TRBJ2-5, with D perhaps TRBD2 (5 bases). V was trimmed by 4 bases and J by 5 bases, leaving 18 bases between them. Germline V gene lookup returns CDR1 SGHDT and CDR2 YYEEEE. The CDR3 loop spans 15 amino acids. CDR3 sequence reads: CASSLTSGVVETQYF. CDR3 bases: TGTGCCAGCAGCCTGACATCCGGGGTCGTCGAGACCCAGTACTTC.

This clonotype was recorded at least ten times. This chain joins TRBV20-1 and TRBJ2-5, with D possibly matching TRBD2 (5 bases). The germline gives CDR1 DFQATT, CDR2 SNEGSKA (reference sequence). The CDR3 is made up of 15 amino acids. V lost 0 bases to trimming and J lost 1 base, with 12 bases between them. CDR3 region: CSARDLVRAQETQYF. DNA of the CDR3: TGCAGTGCTAGAGACCTAGTGCGGGCCCAAGAGACCCAGTACTTC.

This clonotype was found many times. The chain combines TRBV28 with TRBJ2-4, with D uncertain. Germline lookup yields CDR1 MDHEN and CDR2 SYDVKM. The CDR3 sequence is 13 residues long. V lost 8 bases and J 5 bases, leaving 13 bases between the germline ends. The CDR3 loop reads CASATPGQNIQYF. CDR3 in DNA: TGTGCCAGCGCAACACCTGGTCAAAACATTCAGTACTTC. The complete variable domain, with remaining parts taken from reference TRBV28 and TRBJ2-4, reads DVKVTQSSRYLVKRTGEKVFLECVQDMDHENMFWYRQDPGLGLRLIYFSYDVKMKEKGDIPEGYSVSREKKERFSLILESASTNQTSMYLCASATPGQNIQYFGAGTRLSVL.

This clonotype was observed at least ten times. The chain is built from TRBV2 and TRBJ2-3, with 14 bases aligning to TRBD2. CDR1 is SNHLY, CDR2 FYNNEI, per germline. The junction had 6 bases not matched to a gene; V was cut back by 7 bases and J by 6 bases. The CDR3 loop spans 15 amino acids. The CDR3 coding sequence is TGTGCCAGCACCCGACTAGCGGGAGGGCCCGATACGCAGTATTTT. This sequence encodes CASTRLAGGPDTQYF. The whole variable domain, filled in from reference TRBV2 and TRBJ2-3, reads EPEVTQTPSHQVTQMGQEVILRCVPISNHLYFYWYRQILGQKVEFLVSFYNNEISEKSEIFDDQFSVERPDGSNFTLKIRSTKLEDSAMYFCASTRLAGGPDTQYFGPGTRLTVL.

This clonotype was found many times. The chain recombines TRBV5-4 with TRBJ2-7; tentatively, D is TRBD1 (5 bases). From germline, CDR1 is SGHNT and CDR2 YYREEE (reference sequence). The CDR3 covers 15 residues. Trimming shortened V by 0 bases and J by 2 bases, and 12 bases separated the two germline ends. For the CDR3, the DNA is TGTGCCAGCAGCTTGGTGGGTTTGGGGCCCTACGAGCAGTACTTC. Protein product: CASSLVGLGPYEQYF.

In this sample, this clonotype turned up a few times. The gene calls are TRBV7-2 and TRBJ2-5; the D gene is possibly TRBD2 (6 bases). CDR1 is SGHTA, CDR2 FQGNSA, per germline. The CDR3 is 14 amino acids. Trimming cost V 5 bases and J 5 bases, with 15 bases left between them. Here the CDR3 DNA reads TGTGCCAGCAGCCATGGAGGGCCGGGGGAGACCCAGTACTTC. It codes for CASSHGGPGETQYF.

There are many counts of this clonotype. The CDR3 loop is CASSPTGTDTQYF. DNA of the CDR3: TGTGCCAGCAGCCCCACAGGGACAGATACGCAGTATTTT. The chain employs TRBV7-2 and TRBJ2-3; maybe TRBD1 (6 bases). From germline, CDR1 is SGHTA and CDR2 FQGNSA. V was shortened by 5 bases and J by 3 bases, with 9 bases between the two germline ends. The CDR3 covers 13 residues.

This clonotype was observed at least ten times. The rearrangement joins TRBV5-1 to TRBJ1-1; 8 nucleotides agree with TRBD1. V shed 3 bases, J shed 7 bases, and the junction held 5 bases outside the gene matches. Germline-derived CDR1 and CDR2 are SGHRS and YFSETQ. The CDR3 is 13 residues long. The CDR3: CASSSTGVSEAFF. As DNA, the CDR3 is TGCGCCAGCAGCTCGACAGGGGTGAGTGAAGCTTTCTTT.

This clonotype has a count of ten or more. The chain links TRBV5-1 to TRBJ1-1; D might be TRBD1 (5 bases). Trimming shortened V by 4 bases and J by 5 bases, and 12 bases separated the two germline ends. The CDR3 extends over 13 amino acids. CDR1 SGHRS and CDR2 YFSETQ come from the germline V gene. CDR3 protein: CASSPLGATEAFF. The CDR3, as DNA: TGCGCCAGCAGCCCGCTAGGGGCTACTGAAGCTTTCTTT. Supplemented by reference TRBV5-1 and TRBJ1-1, the full variable domain reads KAGVTQTPRYLIKTRGQQVTLSCSPISGHRSVSWYQQTPGQGLQFLFEYFSETQRNKGNFPGRFSGRQFSNSRSEMNVSTLELGDSALYLCASSPLGATEAFFGQGTRLTVV.